This T cell receptor beta chain stems from a study of blood T cell repertoires in COVID-19. Overall study: Spain, Italy and the United States supplied samples that represented acute and convalescent COVID-19. The cDNA or gDNA used as material had been derived from T cells, B-cell-depleted T cells, or PBMCs.

This CDR3 is 14 amino acids long. Germline values: CDR1 MGHRA, CDR2 YSYEKL. Trimming stripped 0 bases from V and 6 bases from J, with 12 bases between. In the authors' workflow: The assay estimated nucleated cells by amplifying reference gene primers. Sequenced by immunoSEQ multiplex PCR; TCRdb stores in-frame clones only, minus some. The V and J calls and clone size come from that table; D and trimming were worked out from the DNA. Found here are more than 140,000 clones, 65% to 90% of them singletons; the top ten hold around 7.2%. The receptor comes from a woman aged 45-65 years in a cohort sampled during active or convalescent COVID-19. J is TRBJ2-7 and V is TRBV4-1; D is perhaps TRBD2 (6 bases). The sequencing input was peripheral blood. As DNA, the CDR3 is TGCGCCAGCAGCCAAGAGGGGAAAGCGGGCGAGCAGTACTTC. Translation gives CASSQEGKAGEQYF.